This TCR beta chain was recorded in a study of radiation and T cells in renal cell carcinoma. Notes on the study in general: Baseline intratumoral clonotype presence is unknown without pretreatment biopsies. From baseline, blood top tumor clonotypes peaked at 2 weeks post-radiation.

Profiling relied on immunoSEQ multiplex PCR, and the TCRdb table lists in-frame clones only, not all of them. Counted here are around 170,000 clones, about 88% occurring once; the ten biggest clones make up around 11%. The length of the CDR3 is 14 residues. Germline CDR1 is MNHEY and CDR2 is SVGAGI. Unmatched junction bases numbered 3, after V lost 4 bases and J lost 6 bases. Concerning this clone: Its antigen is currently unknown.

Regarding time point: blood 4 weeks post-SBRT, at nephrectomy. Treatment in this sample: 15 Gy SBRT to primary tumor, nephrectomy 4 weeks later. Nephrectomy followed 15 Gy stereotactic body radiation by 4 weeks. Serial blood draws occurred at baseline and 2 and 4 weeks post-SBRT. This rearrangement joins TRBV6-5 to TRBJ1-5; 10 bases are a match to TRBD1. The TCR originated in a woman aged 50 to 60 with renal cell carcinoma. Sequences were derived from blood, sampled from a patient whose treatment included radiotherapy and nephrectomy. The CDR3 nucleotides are TGTGCCAGCAGTTCGGGACAGGGGAGTCAGCCCCAGCATTTT. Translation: CASSSGQGSQPQHF.